Below are 26 T cell receptor beta chains sequenced from a single sample in a study of post-analysis software for immune sequencing data. Unique molecular identifiers had been added to the TCR beta cDNA libraries. Each CDR3 protein gets one entry after TCRdb re-called the PCR reads with MiXCR. The sample has approximately 460,000 distinct CDR3 sequences, approximately 46% seen once. Study-level points and caveats: Patients had higher frequencies than controls of four to six TRBV segments, including TRBV5-6, TRBV5-1 and TRBV20-1.

No antigens are known for them. The specimen was blood. These receptors came from a girl under 18 with multiple sclerosis.

The J gene is TRBJ2-7, the V gene TRBV28; D gene ambiguous. The CDR3 totals 15 residues. The V and J ends lost 1 base and 0 bases respectively, with 10 bases between them. The germline CDR1 and CDR2 sequences are MDHEN and SYDVKM. The CDR3 nucleotides read TGTGCCAGCAGTTTATCCGACGGAGACTCCTACGAGCAGTACTTC. As protein: CASSLSDGDSYEQYF.

This chain uses TRBV24-1 with TRBJ2-7; either TRBD1 or TRBD2 may supply D (5 bases each). CDR3 length: 18 amino acids. With 9 bases removed from V and 1 base from J, the gap between germline ends came to 27 bases. Germline V gene data show CDR1 as KGHDR and CDR2 as SFDVKD. As DNA, the CDR3 is TGTGCCACCCCCATAGAACGAAACGCCGGGACGGCGTCCTACGAGCAGTACTTC. Translating it yields CATPIERNAGTASYEQYF.

V and J are TRBV29-1 and TRBJ2-2; D is possibly TRBD1 or TRBD2 (5 bases each). Germline V gives CDR1 SQVTM, CDR2 ANQGSEA. CDR3 size: 14 residues. Trimming pared 4 bases from V and 5 bases from J, leaving 14 bases between. This chain's CDR3 is CSVAGRAGTGELFF. In nucleotides, the CDR3 is TGCAGCGTTGCGGGGCGGGCAGGAACCGGGGAGCTGTTTTTT.

The CDR3 loop is CASSPSPRGRLIHGYTF. CDR3 coding DNA: TGCGCCAGCAGCCCATCCCCGCGGGGACGCCTGATTCATGGCTACACCTTC. This chain links TRBV4-1 with TRBJ1-2; D perhaps matches TRBD1 (5 bases). V was shortened by 4 bases and J by 6 bases, with 24 bases between the two germline ends. The V gene's germline CDR1 is MGHRA and CDR2 YSYEKL. The CDR3 spans 17 residues.

This clonotype was detected a few times. One base away lies a much larger clone, so this may be a sequencing read error. This chain links TRBV6-6 with TRBJ2-5; tentatively, D is TRBD1 (6 bases). Germline V gene data show CDR1 as MNHNY and CDR2 as SVGAGI (reference sequence). The CDR3 is made up of 14 amino acids. CDR3 protein: CASRYSNREETQYF. CDR3 coding DNA: TGTGCCAGCAGGTACTCGAACAGGGAAGAGACCCAGTACTTC.

The V and J genes are TRBV20-1 and TRBJ1-1; tentative D call: TRBD1 (6 bases). Germline V gene sequence: CDR1 DFQATT, CDR2 SNEGSKA (reference sequence). There are 12 residues in the CDR3. Trimming shortened V by 5 bases and J by 4 bases, and 11 bases separated the two germline ends. CDR3 sequence (DNA): TGCAGTGCTTATAAGGGGGTCACTGAAGCTTTCTTT. This encodes CSAYKGVTEAFF.

The sample holds a few counts of this clonotype. The chain has TRBV29-1 and TRBJ2-7; possible D gene TRBD1, 6 bases. The ends were cut back, 4 bases at V and 2 bases at J, with 15 bases in the middle. Germline CDR1 SQVTM, CDR2 ANQGSEA. The CDR3 extends over 14 amino acids. The CDR3 DNA follows: TGCAGCGTTGGAATAAACAGGGCCCCCTACGAGCAGTACTTC. Translation gives CSVGINRAPYEQYF.

This chain links TRBV4-1 with TRBJ2-1; tentatively, D is TRBD2 (5 bases). V lost 1 base and J 7 bases, leaving 14 bases between the germline ends. Germline lookup yields CDR1 MGHRA and CDR2 YSYEKL. The CDR3 covers 15 residues. The CDR3 protein is CASSQVNGMRNEQFF. Here the CDR3 DNA reads TGCGCCAGCAGCCAAGTGAACGGGATGAGGAATGAGCAGTTCTTC.

This clonotype was recorded a few times. The chain joins TRBV28 to TRBJ2-1; 7 positions match TRBD1. V lost 6 bases, J lost 2 bases, and 4 bases stayed unmatched. Germline V gives CDR1 MDHEN, CDR2 SYDVKM. The CDR3 has 14 residues. The CDR3 here is CASRSQGAYNEQFF. CDR3 sequence (DNA): TGTGCCAGCAGGTCCCAGGGGGCCTACAATGAGCAGTTCTTC.

The rearrangement uses TRBV20-1 and TRBJ2-1; TRBD2 matches at 7 bases. The end of the DNA aligns better with TRBJ2-7, so the J call may be wrong. CDR1 is DFQATT, CDR2 SNEGSKA, per germline (reference sequence). The CDR3 spans 14 residues. In nucleotides, the CDR3 is TGCAGTCCGGCCCGGCGGGAGAGATACAATGAGCAGTACTTC. It yields the protein CSPARRERYNEQYF.

The chain combines TRBV7-2 with TRBJ2-3; TRBD2 is a possible D gene (6 bases). V lost 2 bases and J 5 bases, leaving 17 bases between the germline ends. The CDR3 has 16 residues. Germline CDR1 is SGHTA and CDR2 is FQGNSA. The CDR3 is CASSLTLRGALDTQYF. The CDR3, as DNA: TGTGCCAGCAGCTTAACCTTGCGGGGAGCGTTAGATACGCAGTATTTT.

The rearrangement uses TRBV11-2 and TRBJ2-1; D gene uncertain. The V gene's germline CDR1 is SGHAT and CDR2 FQNNGV. This CDR3 region has 17 residues. V lost 0 bases and J lost 0, with 12 bases in between. CDR3 residues: CASSLDEWNPSYNEQFF. The CDR3 bases are TGTGCCAGCAGCTTAGATGAGTGGAATCCCTCCTACAATGAGCAGTTCTTC. Full variable domain (rest looked up from reference TRBV11-2 and TRBJ2-1): EAGVAQSPRYKIIEKRQSVAFWCNPISGHATLYWYQQILGQGPKLLIQFQNNGVVDDSQLPKDRFSAERLKGVDSTLKIQPAKLEDSAVYLCASSLDEWNPSYNEQFFGPGTRLTVL.

This clonotype was seen more than once but under ten times. The chain recombines TRBV4-1 with TRBJ2-3; D might be TRBD2 (5 bases). Between the trimmed V and J ends, which lost 5 bases and 2 bases, there was a span of 11 bases. The germline V gene has CDR1 MGHRA and CDR2 YSYEKL. The CDR3 covers 14 residues. The DNA for the CDR3 is TGCGCCAGCAGCGCCGGGGTAGACACAGATACGCAGTATTTT. Protein product: CASSAGVDTDTQYF.

This clonotype was seen a handful of times. This sequence joins TRBV5-1 and TRBJ2-3, with D uncertain. V gave up 0 bases and J gave up 6 bases, with 8 bases separating them. The CDR3 has 13 amino acids. Germline V gene data show CDR1 as SGHRS and CDR2 as YFSETQ. CDR3 in DNA: TGCGCCAGCAGCTTGGTCGTGGAGGATACGCAGTATTTT. Translating gives CASSLVVEDTQYF.

The chain recombines TRBV7-2 with TRBJ2-5; no reliable D call. The CDR3 totals 14 residues. Germline-derived CDR1 and CDR2 are SGHTA and FQGNSA. V was pared by 3 bases and J by 2 bases, with 10 bases between. As DNA, the CDR3 is TGTGCCAGCAGCTTTCAAATAGGGCAAGAGACCCAGTACTTC. This codes for CASSFQIGQETQYF. Complete variable domain (other parts from reference TRBV7-2 and TRBJ2-5): GAGVSQSPSNKVTEKGKDVELRCDPISGHTALYWYRQSLGQGLEFLIYFQGNSAPDKSGLPSDRFSAERTGGSVSTLTIQRTQQEDSAVYLCASSFQIGQETQYFGPGTRLLVL.

The chain joins TRBV28 to TRBJ1-2, with a tentative D call TRBD1 (6 bases). The germline V and J ends were trimmed by 3 bases and 5 bases, with 16 bases remaining between them. The CDR3 spans 15 residues. CDR1 is MDHEN and CDR2 is SYDVKM in the germline V gene. The CDR3 DNA reads TGTGCCAGCAGTTTTGGCGGGGGCGCGTCGTATGGCTACACCTTC. Protein sequence: CASSFGGGASYGYTF.

The chain combines TRBV4-1 with TRBJ2-5; unclear D gene. CDR3 length equals 14 residues. CDR1 is MGHRA and CDR2 is YSYEKL in the germline V gene. The germline V and J ends were trimmed by 1 base and 1 base, with 7 bases remaining between them. The chain's CDR3 is CASSQVHSQETQYF. The CDR3 bases are TGCGCCAGCAGCCAAGTACACAGCCAAGAGACCCAGTACTTC.

The rearrangement joins TRBV24-1 to TRBJ1-1; D not certain. CDR3 length: 13 amino acids. Trimming stripped 0 bases from V and 5 bases from J, with 6 bases between. Germline V gene data show CDR1 as KGHDR and CDR2 as SFDVKD. This CDR3 is CATSDLWGTEAFF. CDR3 DNA: TGTGCCACCAGTGATTTGTGGGGAACTGAAGCTTTCTTT.

The table lists this clonotype with a few counts. The chain employs TRBV10-3 and TRBJ2-5, with D unresolved. CDR1 is ENHRY, CDR2 SYGVKD, per germline. CDR3 size: 10 residues. Trimming cost V 8 bases and J 10 bases, with 11 bases left between them. The CDR3 nucleotides are TGTGCCATCCAACCGGAAAGCCAGTACTTC. It translates to CAIQPESQYF.

As to this clonotype: A far larger clone is only one base removed, so a read error is likely. This chain connects TRBV5-6 to TRBJ2-5; D call uncertain. CDR1 is SGHDT, CDR2 YYEEEE, per germline. This CDR3 is 11 amino acids long. The DNA for the CDR3 is TGTACCAGCAGCTTGAAAGAGACCCAGTACTTC. Translation gives CTSSLKETQYF.

CDR3 amino acids: CSPQVAGLQETQYF. The CDR3 DNA is TGCAGTCCCCAAGTGGCGGGACTACAAGAGACCCAGTACTTC. V gene TRBV20-1 combines with J gene TRBJ2-5, with TRBD2 identical over 7 bases. CDR3 length: 14 amino acids. Unmatched junction bases numbered 11, after V lost 8 bases and J lost 2 bases. Germline CDR1 reads DFQATT; CDR2 reads SNEGSKA (reference sequence).

The genes are TRBV12-3 or TRBV12-4 and TRBJ2-7, with TRBD1 matching 9 bases. J was trimmed by 5 bases and V by 10 bases; bases with no gene match: 3. The length of the CDR3 is 11 residues. Here the CDR3 reads CATTGGHEQYF. CDR3 nucleotides: TGTGCCACCACAGGGGGCCACGAGCAGTACTTC.

Here the CDR3 reads CATSRDLLQGRYNEQFF. In nucleotides, the CDR3 is TGTGCCACCAGCAGAGATTTGTTGCAGGGAAGGTACAATGAGCAGTTCTTC. V and J are TRBV15 and TRBJ2-1; D might be TRBD1 (5 bases). Germline assignment: CDR1 LNHNV and CDR2 YYDKDF (reference sequence). There are 17 residues in the CDR3. Trimming shortened V by 0 bases and J by 4 bases, and 16 bases separated the two germline ends.

This clonotype was recorded a few times. The chain joins TRBV25-1 to TRBJ2-7; 10 bases map to TRBD1. V gave up 2 bases and J gave up 3 bases; unmatched junction bases: 1. Germline CDR1 MGHDK, CDR2 SYGVNS. The CDR3 sequence is 14 residues long. CDR3 loop: CASSEGDRGYEQYF. Written as DNA, the CDR3 is TGTGCCAGCAGTGAAGGGGACAGGGGCTACGAGCAGTACTTC.

V and J are TRBV29-1 and TRBJ2-3; D unresolved. CDR3 size: 12 residues. V lost 1 base and J lost 2, with 4 bases in between. Germline assignment: CDR1 SQVTM and CDR2 ANQGSEA. CDR3 in DNA: TGCAGCGTTGAAGTGGACACAGATACGCAGTATTTT. This translates into CSVEVDTDTQYF.

A single count supports this clonotype. The rearrangement joins TRBV5-1 to TRBJ2-7, with 9 bases that match TRBD1. V dropped 0 bases and J dropped 2; count of bases not matched to a gene: 3. The CDR3 consists of 15 residues. Germline lookup yields CDR1 SGHRS and CDR2 YFSETQ. CDR3 loop: CASSLGDRDTYEQYF. In DNA form, the CDR3 reads TGCGCCAGCAGCTTGGGGGACAGGGACACCTACGAGCAGTACTTC.